The entry below describes one T cell receptor (beta chain). Its target is not known. Healthy Caucasian individuals from Russia aged roughly 6 to 95 were enrolled as donors. The data were obtained in a study of blood T cells in healthy people across ages. Whole-study results and caveats: Across the age range, TCR beta diversity per million T cells fell in a roughly linear way.

Per germline, CDR1 MGHRA and CDR2 YSYEKL. The CDR3 runs to 13 residues. V was trimmed by 5 bases and J by 2 bases, leaving 7 bases between them. Using a J-beta primer mix together with a sample-barcoded 5' primer, a second PCR was run for roughly 6 to 11 cycles. Via MiXCR, TCRdb re-called the 5' RACE reads, giving one row per CDR3 protein. The sample has more than 900,000 distinct CDR3 sequences, 25% to 35% seen once; the top ten hold 9.5% to 13%. These records were also assigned to another study, of T cells of mothers and their children. That source notes: Every microgram of extracted RNA entered cDNA synthesis, approximately 1.5 ug per 15 ul. The second PCR used the M1S primer, and this primer added sample barcodes and 2-4 random nucleotides.

The chain carries TRBV4-1 and TRBJ2-1; no clear D gene. The sample consisted of blood. The receptor's source is a woman aged 40 to 50 in good health. The CDR3 nucleotides read TGCGCCAGCAGCACTCCCCCCTACAATGAGCAGTTCTTC. Translation gives CASSTPPYNEQFF.